Listed here are 24 T cell receptor beta chains from one sample, sequenced in a study of cytomegalovirus exposure and HLA in healthy donors. Primers included in the PCR were 60 Vbeta and 13 Jbeta primers. Libraries were prepared by immunoSEQ multiplex PCR; TCRdb keeps only in-frame clonotypes and omits some of them. This table holds about 40,000 clones, over 60% found once. The sequencing input was PBMCs. All receptors come from a man aged 40-50 years in good health and CMV-seronegative.

The chain employs TRBV7-9 and TRBJ1-1, with D perhaps TRBD1 (6 bases). CDR3 length: 15 residues. Per germline, CDR1 SEHNR and CDR2 FQNEAQ (reference sequence). Trimming took 2 bases from V and 5 from J, leaving 15 bases between them. The CDR3, as DNA: TGTGCCAGCAGCTTATTTACAGGGCGGGAGACTGAAGCTTTCTTT. Translation gives CASSLFTGRETEAFF.

J is TRBJ1-4 and V is TRBV5-4, with 8 positions matching TRBD1. J gave up 5 bases and V 0 bases, and 3 bases lay outside the gene matches. From germline, CDR1 is SGHNT and CDR2 YYREEE (reference sequence). The CDR3 consists of 15 residues. CDR3 in DNA: TGTGCCAGCAGCTTGGGGACAGGGCTAAATGAAAAACTGTTTTTT. Translating gives CASSLGTGLNEKLFF. The whole variable domain, filled in from reference TRBV5-4 and TRBJ1-4, reads ETGVTQSPTHLIKTRGQQVTLRCSSQSGHNTVSWYQQALGQGPQFIFQYYREEENGRGNFPPRFSGLQFPNYSSELNVNALELDDSALYLCASSLGTGLNEKLFFGSGTQLSVL.

This chain joins TRBV13 and TRBJ2-1; 9 bases align to TRBD2. CDR3 length: 13 residues. Germline loops: CDR1 PRHDT, CDR2 FYEKMQ (reference sequence). J lost 7 bases, V lost 5 bases, and 3 bases had no gene match. The CDR3, as DNA: TGTGCCAGCAGCCCCACTAGCGGGAATGAGCAGTTCTTC. Translated, it gives CASSPTSGNEQFF. The complete variable domain, with remaining parts taken from reference TRBV13 and TRBJ2-1, reads AAGVIQSPRHLIKEKRETATLKCYPIPRHDTVYWYQQGPGQDPQFLISFYEKMQSDKGSIPDRFSAQQFSDYHSELNMSSLELGDSALYFCASSPTSGNEQFFGPGTRLTVL.

This clone was observed a few times. The V call is TRBV7-2, the J call TRBJ2-4; TRBD1 might be the D (5 bases). The CDR3 covers 12 residues. The germline V gene encodes CDR1 SGHTA and CDR2 FQGNSA. V was trimmed by 6 bases and J by 6 bases, leaving 9 bases between them. CDR3 residues: CASRGDRNIQYF. In DNA, the CDR3 is TGTGCCAGCAGAGGTGACAGAAACATTCAGTACTTC.

The chain joins TRBV7-9 to TRBJ2-7, with a tentative D call TRBD1 (6 bases). The CDR3 spans 14 residues. The germline V gene has CDR1 SEHNR and CDR2 FQNEAQ (reference sequence). Trimming took off 4 bases at V and 1 base at J, with 11 bases between the two ends. CDR3 coding DNA: TGTGCCAGCAGCTCCCACCAGGGGTCCTACGAGCAGTACTTC. Translated, it gives CASSSHQGSYEQYF.

In this sample, this clone turned up a few times. The V call is TRBV19, the J call TRBJ1-5; weak D call: TRBD1 (5 bases). The V end lost 6 bases, the J end lost 11 bases, and 20 bases lay between the germline ends. The CDR3 runs 14 residues. Germline V gene lookup returns CDR1 LNHDA and CDR2 SQIVND (reference sequence). The CDR3 nucleotides are TGTGCCAGTAGCCTCAGGGAGGGTGAATGGTCCCAGCATTTT. It yields the protein CASSLREGEWSQHF. The full variable domain, its missing parts supplied by reference TRBV19 and TRBJ1-5, is DGGITQSPKYLFRKEGQNVTLSCEQNLNHDAMYWYRQDPGQGLRLIYYSQIVNDFQKGDIAEGYSVSREKKESFPLTVTSAQKNPTAFYLCASSLREGEWSQHFGDGTRLSIL.

The genes are TRBV30 and TRBJ2-2, with 10 bases aligning to TRBD2. This CDR3 has 15 residues. Germline V gene data show CDR1 as GTSNPN and CDR2 as SVGIG (reference sequence). The ends lost 4 bases at V and 3 bases at J; junction bases unmatched: 5. Here the CDR3 DNA reads TGTGCCTGGACCCGGACTAGCGGCGACACCGGGGAGCTGTTTTTT. This gives the protein CAWTRTSGDTGELFF. Complete variable domain (other parts from reference TRBV30 and TRBJ2-2): SQTIHQWPATLVQPVGSPLSLECTVEGTSNPNLYWYRQAAGRGLQLLFYSVGIGQISSEVPQNLSASRPQDRQFILSSKKLLLSDSGFYLCAWTRTSGDTGELFFGEGSRLTVL.

This chain links TRBV11-1 with TRBJ1-1; 12 bases fit TRBD1. V gave up 5 bases and J gave up 2 bases; unmatched junction bases: 6. There are 16 residues in the CDR3. Germline assignment: CDR1 SGHAT and CDR2 FQDESV (reference sequence). CDR3 coding DNA: TGTGCCAGCAGCCCCTCCGGGACAGGGGGCAACACTGAAGCTTTCTTT. Translation gives CASSPSGTGGNTEAFF.

This clone has a single count. This chain joins TRBV5-1 and TRBJ2-5; D not certain. This CDR3 region has 13 residues. Looked up from germline, CDR1 is SGHRS and CDR2 is YFSETQ. V lost 4 bases and J lost 5, with 12 bases in between. The CDR3 region is CASSTDPRETQYF. The CDR3 DNA sequence: TGCGCCAGCAGCACCGACCCTAGGGAGACCCAGTACTTC.

By share, this clone ranks as medium-sized. This chain joins TRBV4-3 and TRBJ2-1, with a weak D call TRBD1 (5 bases). The V and J ends lost 4 bases and 4 bases respectively, with 17 bases between them. The CDR3 has 16 amino acids. CDR1 is LGHNA, CDR2 YSLEER, per germline. The CDR3 loop is CASSLLVGLRYNEQFF. CDR3 nucleotides: TGCGCCAGCAGCCTCTTGGTGGGGCTCCGGTACAATGAGCAGTTCTTC.

The chain couples TRBV5-1 to TRBJ1-1; the match to TRBD1 covers 10 bases. V lost 3 bases to trimming and J lost 0 bases; unmatched junction nucleotides: 5. Germline V gene lookup returns CDR1 SGHRS and CDR2 YFSETQ. The CDR3 has 16 residues. CDR3 DNA sequence: TGCGCCAGCAGCTGGGAGGGACAGGGGCTGAACACTGAAGCTTTCTTT. This translates into CASSWEGQGLNTEAFF. Full variable domain (outside the CDR3, taken from reference TRBV5-1 and TRBJ1-1): KAGVTQTPRYLIKTRGQQVTLSCSPISGHRSVSWYQQTPGQGLQFLFEYFSETQRNKGNFPGRFSGRQFSNSRSEMNVSTLELGDSALYLCASSWEGQGLNTEAFFGQGTRLTVV.

V and J are TRBV25-1 and TRBJ2-5, with TRBD1 matching 7 bases. The CDR3 totals 14 residues. V lost 7 bases and J lost 1; bases outside the gene matches: 6. Germline V lookup: CDR1 MGHDK, CDR2 SYGVNS. DNA for the CDR3: TGTGCCAGCACTGCGCCAGGGGGCCAAGAGACCCAGTACTTC. Its translation: CASTAPGGQETQYF.

The chain couples TRBV7-9 to TRBJ1-1; 7 bases map to TRBD1. This CDR3 is 15 amino acids long. Per germline, CDR1 SEHNR and CDR2 FQNEAQ (reference sequence). J was trimmed by 1 base and V by 5 bases; bases with no gene match: 7. The CDR3 sequence is CASSPRTGANTEAFF. In DNA, the CDR3 is TGTGCCAGCAGCCCCCGGACAGGAGCGAACACTGAAGCTTTCTTT.

The V call is TRBV5-4, the J call TRBJ2-7; D not certain. This CDR3 region has 12 residues. Deletions cut 3 bases from V and 4 bases from J, with 8 bases between. CDR1 is SGHNT, CDR2 YYREEE, per germline (reference sequence). CDR3 sequence: CASSSNQYEQYF. In DNA form, the CDR3 reads TGTGCCAGCAGCTCAAACCAGTACGAGCAGTACTTC.

This clone has more than one count but fewer than ten. This chain links TRBV2 with TRBJ2-5, with a tentative D call TRBD1 (6 bases). CDR1 SNHLY and CDR2 FYNNEI come from the germline V gene. The CDR3 totals 14 residues. V was shortened by 8 bases and J by 7 bases, with 20 bases between the two germline ends. In DNA, the CDR3 is TGTGCCAGCCTAGTCCCCCAGGGGAGAGGGACCCAGTACTTC. Amino acids: CASLVPQGRGTQYF. The variable domain in full, with the rest retrieved from reference TRBV2 and TRBJ2-5, is EPEVTQTPSHQVTQMGQEVILRCVPISNHLYFYWYRQILGQKVEFLVSFYNNEISEKSEIFDDQFSVERPDGSNFTLKIRSTKLEDSAMYFCASLVPQGRGTQYFGPGTRLLVL.

The chain carries TRBV30 and TRBJ1-3; D may be TRBD1 (6 bases). The CDR3 covers 16 residues. The V and J ends lost 4 bases and 0 bases respectively, with 16 bases between them. The germline V gene has CDR1 GTSNPN and CDR2 SVGIG (reference sequence). The CDR3 reads CAWTRDRTISGNTIYF. In DNA form, the CDR3 reads TGTGCCTGGACCAGAGACAGGACCATCTCTGGAAACACCATATATTTT.

This clone was seen only once. CDR3 loop: CASSQEQGRAKNIQYF. In nucleotides, the CDR3 is TGCGCCAGCAGCCAAGAACAGGGGAGAGCCAAAAACATTCAGTACTTC. The V call is TRBV4-3, the J call TRBJ2-4; 7 positions match TRBD1. Germline V gene lookup returns CDR1 LGHNA and CDR2 YSLEER. The CDR3 runs 16 residues. Losses at the gene ends were 0 bases for V and 0 bases for J; bases not matched to a gene: 2.

CDR3 DNA: TGTGCCAGCAGCCCAGGGATGGGTATATCCTACGAGCAGTACTTC. Protein sequence: CASSPGMGISYEQYF. This chain uses TRBV9 with TRBJ2-7; D possibly corresponds to TRBD1 (5 bases). Germline V gene lookup returns CDR1 SGDLS and CDR2 YYNGEE. The CDR3 extends over 15 amino acids. V was clipped by 4 bases and J by 1 base, with 15 bases between them.

This clone qualifies as large (0.1 to 1%). This rearrangement joins TRBV6-4 to TRBJ2-3; tentative D call: TRBD2 (5 bases). V was cut by 0 bases and J by 1 base, with 8 bases left in between. This CDR3 contains 15 residues. Germline CDR1 is MRHNA and CDR2 is SNTAGT. CDR3 in amino acids: CASSDSGDGTDTQYF. The CDR3 DNA reads TGTGCCAGCAGTGACTCGGGAGACGGCACAGATACGCAGTATTTT.

The rearrangement joins TRBV18 to TRBJ2-1; a possible D gene is TRBD1 (6 bases). Trimming removed 3 bases from V and 0 bases from J, with 9 bases in between. Germline V gene data show CDR1 as KGHSH and CDR2 as LQKENI. The CDR3 runs to 15 residues. The CDR3 reads CASSPQGSSYNEQFF. Written as DNA, the CDR3 is TGTGCCAGCTCACCTCAGGGGAGCTCCTACAATGAGCAGTTCTTC.

The rearrangement uses TRBV14 and TRBJ1-4, with 8 bases identical to TRBD1. Germline V lookup: CDR1 SGHDN, CDR2 FVKESK. Trimming cost V 4 bases and J 10 bases; bases outside gene matches: 11. The CDR3 covers 15 residues. CDR3 residues: CASSPPQGQGAKLFF. The CDR3, as DNA: TGTGCCAGCAGCCCGCCTCAAGGACAGGGAGCAAAACTGTTTTTT.

The chain combines TRBV30 with TRBJ2-7, with D maybe TRBD1 (6 bases). V dropped 2 bases and J dropped 0 bases, with 8 bases sitting between them. CDR1 and CDR2 from the germline V gene are GTSNPN and SVGIG (reference sequence). The CDR3 length is 13 residues. The CDR3 loop is CAWSRDISYEQYF. CDR3 DNA sequence: TGTGCCTGGAGTCGGGACATCTCCTACGAGCAGTACTTC.

The chain joins TRBV11-2 to TRBJ2-5; 8 nucleotides agree with TRBD2. The junction had 11 bases not matched to a gene; V was cut back by 4 bases and J by 4 bases. The CDR3 has 16 residues. Germline V gene sequence: CDR1 SGHAT, CDR2 FQNNGV. CDR3 residues: CASSWGAGGAAETQYF. The CDR3 DNA sequence: TGTGCCAGCAGCTGGGGGGCGGGGGGCGCAGCAGAGACCCAGTACTTC.

This chain connects TRBV6-1 to TRBJ1-5; D is unclear. Germline V lookup: CDR1 MNHNS, CDR2 SASEGT. The V gene lost 5 bases and the J gene lost 0 bases, with 11 bases spanning the gap. The CDR3 totals 15 residues. This chain's CDR3 is CASSSRSASNQPQHF. The CDR3 DNA sequence: TGTGCCAGCAGTTCCAGGTCCGCTAGCAATCAGCCCCAGCATTTT.